This TCR beta chain was sequenced for a study of CD8 T cells in ankylosing spondylitis. Quantitative 5'-RACE with molecular barcodes generated TCR beta libraries. TCRdb re-called the 5' RACE reads through MiXCR, storing one row per CDR3 protein. Of tens of thousands of distinct CDR3 sequences in the sample, roughly 11% are singletons; the top ten hold more than 1.3%. This clonotype was seen many times. Its matching antigen is unknown. Overall study findings and caveats: The clones that were linked to disease were reported to be significantly enriched in matched synovial fluid samples from ankylosing spondylitis patients. Within peripheral blood, clones linked to disease were CD8+ and relatively rare.

The sequencing input was blood, either unsorted or a sorted T cell fraction (not recorded which). The clonotype originates from a male donor with ankylosing spondylitis or in good health (not recorded which).

CDR3 sequence reads: CGAGAEEAFF. The CDR3 DNA reads as TGTGGAGCAGGGGCCGAGGAAGCTTTCTTT. The chain has TRBV6-6 and TRBJ1-1; perhaps TRBD1 as D (6 bases). In germline, CDR1 is MNHNY, CDR2 SVGAGI (reference sequence). The CDR3 spans 10 residues.